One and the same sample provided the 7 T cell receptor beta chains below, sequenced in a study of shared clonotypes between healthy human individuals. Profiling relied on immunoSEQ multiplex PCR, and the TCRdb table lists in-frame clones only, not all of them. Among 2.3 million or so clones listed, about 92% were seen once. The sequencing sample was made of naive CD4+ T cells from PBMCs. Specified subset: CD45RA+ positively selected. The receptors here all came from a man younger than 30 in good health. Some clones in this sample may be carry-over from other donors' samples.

CDR3: CATSRDPRDRPLHEQFF. As DNA, the CDR3 is TGTGCCACCAGCAGAGACCCCCGGGACAGGCCACTCCATGAGCAGTTCTTC. This chain joins TRBV15 and TRBJ2-1, with 8 bases identical to TRBD1. Unmatched junction bases numbered 12, after V lost 0 bases and J lost 8 bases. CDR1 is LNHNV, CDR2 YYDKDF, per germline (reference sequence). The CDR3 length is 17 residues.

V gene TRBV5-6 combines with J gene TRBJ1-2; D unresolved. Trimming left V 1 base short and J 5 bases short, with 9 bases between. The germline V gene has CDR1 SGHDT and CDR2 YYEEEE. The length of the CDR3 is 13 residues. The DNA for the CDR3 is TGTGCCAGCAGCTTGCAAACCCTGTATGGCTACACCTTC. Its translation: CASSLQTLYGYTF.

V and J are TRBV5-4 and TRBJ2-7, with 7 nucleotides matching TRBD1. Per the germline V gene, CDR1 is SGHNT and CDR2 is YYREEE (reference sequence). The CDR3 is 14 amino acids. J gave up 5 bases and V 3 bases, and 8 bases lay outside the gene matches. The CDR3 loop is CASSSGQSIHEQYF. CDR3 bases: TGTGCCAGCAGCTCGGGACAGTCGATCCACGAGCAGTACTTC.

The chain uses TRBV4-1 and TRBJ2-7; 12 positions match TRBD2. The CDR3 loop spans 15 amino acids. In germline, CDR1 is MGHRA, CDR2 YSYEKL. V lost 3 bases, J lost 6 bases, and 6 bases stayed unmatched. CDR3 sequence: CASSQPLAGGSEQYF. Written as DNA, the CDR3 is TGCGCCAGCAGCCAGCCACTAGCGGGAGGTTCCGAGCAGTACTTC.

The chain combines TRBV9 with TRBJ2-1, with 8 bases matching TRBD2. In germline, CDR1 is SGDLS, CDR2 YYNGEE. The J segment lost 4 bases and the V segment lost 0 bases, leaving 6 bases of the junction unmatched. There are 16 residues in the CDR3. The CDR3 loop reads CASSVVAGGPYNEQFF. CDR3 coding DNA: TGTGCCAGCAGCGTAGTTGCGGGAGGCCCTTACAATGAGCAGTTCTTC.

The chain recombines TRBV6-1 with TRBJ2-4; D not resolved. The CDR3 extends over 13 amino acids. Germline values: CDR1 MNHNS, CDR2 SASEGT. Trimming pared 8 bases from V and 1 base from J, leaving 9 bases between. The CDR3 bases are TGTGCCAGCGAGGAGATGGCCAAAAACATTCAGTACTTC. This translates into CASEEMAKNIQYF.

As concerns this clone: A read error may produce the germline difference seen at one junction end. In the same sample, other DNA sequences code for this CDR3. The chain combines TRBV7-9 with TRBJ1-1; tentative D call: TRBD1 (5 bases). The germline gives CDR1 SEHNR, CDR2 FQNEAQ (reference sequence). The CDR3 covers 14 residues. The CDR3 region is CASSLQGSYTEAFF. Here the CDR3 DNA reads TGTGCCAGCAGCTTACAGGGCTCGTACACTGAAGCCTTCTTT.